The clone carrying this TCR beta chain was recorded a few times. This sample is part of a study of blood T cell repertoires in COVID-19. CDR3 length equals 14 residues. In germline, CDR1 is MNHEY, CDR2 SMNVEV (reference sequence). V lost 4 bases to trimming and J lost 1 base, with 10 bases between them. Some clones are missing from TCRdb's copy, which holds only in-frame ones; the method was immunoSEQ multiplex PCR. This sample carries roughly 380,000 clones, about four fifths of them seen once, and the ten largest clones take more than 1%. This clonotype originated in a human donor with acute or convalescent COVID-19. The donor label of this sample is uncertain. The sample was peripheral blood. The V and J genes are TRBV27 and TRBJ1-1; D possibly corresponds to TRBD1 (5 bases). In nucleotides, the CDR3 is TGTGCCAGCAGTTCGATACAGGAGAACACTGAAGCTTTCTTT. This sequence encodes CASSSIQENTEAFF.